The TCR beta chain under discussion was sequenced for a study of T cells in Graves' hyperthyroidism and ophthalmopathy. Overall study results and limits: Classification by a 13 V-J model distinguished ophthalmopathy from stable hyperthyroidism.

Researchers amplified the TCR beta CDR3 regions from RNA transcripts. First-round RT-PCR of the TCR CDR3 relied on the HTBI primer set. In TCRdb, the multiplex PCR reads were re-called with MiXCR into one record per CDR3 protein. The data show hundreds of thousands of distinct CDR3 sequences, with less than 20% seen just once and under 45% held by the top ten. Ophthalmopathy patients had moderate-to-severe active disease, CAS ≥3, NOSPECS ≥4, and disease duration under 3 months. Uncontrolled infection, other autoimmune disease, pregnancy or lactation excluded patients. There are many counts of this clonotype. Its specificity is not known. The germline V gene encodes CDR1 MDHEN and CDR2 SYDVKM. Trimming cost V 6 bases and J 0 bases, with 12 bases left between them. The CDR3 contains 15 residues.

The sequencing sample was made of blood. This TCR came from a man aged 45-65 years with Graves' ophthalmopathy. The chain carries TRBV28 and TRBJ1-5; D remains unclear. The CDR3 DNA follows: TGTGCCAGCAGGTCGTACGGGGTTAGCAATCAGCCCCAGCATTTT. Protein sequence: CASRSYGVSNQPQHF.